This T cell receptor beta chain was documented in a study of blood T cell repertoires in COVID-19 (dated by TCRdb to 2018 to 2021). General notes on the study: The collaborator samples originated in the United States, Italy and Spain and spanned the acute and convalescent phases of COVID-19. The material from the prospective study consisted of cDNA or gDNA derived from T cells, B-cell-depleted T cells, or PBMCs. Deeply sampled blood TCRbeta repertoires from subjects exposed to, actively infected with, or recovered from COVID-19 were included in the dataset. The repertoires were released in a freely available public database meant as a resource for research on the immune response to SARS-CoV-2. Where available, HLA class I and class II types were taken from metadata supplied by the sample provider and were not determined by assay-based typing. The samples were drawn from the first 160 participants of the ongoing ImmuneRACE study and from under 1,500 subjects provided by 6 global collaborators. Nearly every sample came with metadata listing a de-identified subject ID, COVID-19 status, age in years and sex.

As to this clone: Its cognate antigen has yet to be identified. Base-call qualities are not available, and no considerably larger clone is one nucleotide away.

Study-level results and caveats: Clinical and demographic metadata were provided uncurated, with the amount varying by source and participant.

The CDR3 covers 13 residues, taking in both the cysteine and the phenylalanine. Solely the CDR3 DNA is kept, with 39 bases framed from the first base. V is pared back by 5 bases and J by 0 bases, with 8 bases lying between the germline termini. Participants in the prospective study were aged about 18 to 100 years, lived in about two dozen United States geographic areas, and enrolled through a virtual design. In the prospective study, participants were assigned to cohorts based on the clinical history participants reported in a screening survey and a study questionnaire. Recovered participants in ImmuneRACE Cohort 3 were defined as having two consecutive negative NP/OP PCR tests, clearance from a healthcare professional, or resolution of symptoms. Mobile phlebotomists in the prospective study collected whole blood, serum and a nasopharyngeal or oropharyngeal swab from every participant. Participants in the prospective study had the option to provide additional blood draws and questionnaires over a roughly two-month period. Blood samples from the prospective study were shipped frozen or at room temperature prior to DNA extraction.

TCRbeta CDR3 regions were amplified from genomic DNA using the immunoSEQ Assay, a bias-controlled multiplex PCR. The authors processed their data as follows. The number of nucleated cells in each sample was estimated by amplification of reference gene primers within the assay. To quantify the absolute abundance of each unique TCRbeta CDR3 rearrangement, sequence reads were collapsed and filtered. For each sample, productive Simpson clonality was calculated as the square root of Simpson's diversity index over productive rearrangements. TCRdb retrieved this table from immuneACCESS and kept in-frame rearrangements only. Not all clones are present; in checked studies, unresolved V genes account for under half, and no reason is known for the remainder. V and J calls and clone size are those listed in that table; D and trimming were worked out from the DNA. This sample is represented by about 130,000 clones; 75% to 90% of them were singletons. Around 2.3% of the sample comes from the top ten.

What was sequenced was PBMCs or T cells enriched from blood (not recorded which). This clonotype was obtained from a woman aged 45-60 years who had recovered from COVID-19. The sequence is built from TRBV12-3 or TRBV12-4 and TRBJ2-7; TRBD2 is possibly the D segment (5 matching bases). DNA sequence: TGTGCCAGCAGTCTCCGGGGCTCCTACGAGCAGTACTTC. Its protein product is CASSLRGSYEQYF.